This T cell receptor (beta chain) was sequenced during a study of response to subunit inactivated influenza vaccine. From germline, CDR1 is LGHDT and CDR2 YNNKEL (reference sequence). CDR3 length: 14 amino acids. Deletions cut 3 bases from V and 4 bases from J, with 13 bases between. TCRdb passed the RT-PCR reads through MiXCR, listing each CDR3 protein once. The sample contains around 170,000 distinct CDR3 sequences, about 10% of which appear only once. A few counts support this clonotype. The sample in question was CD8+ T cells sorted from PBMCs, obtained 23 to 25 months after vaccination. The origin of this receptor is a man aged 45-69 years who received an inactivated influenza vaccine. The rearrangement uses TRBV3-1 and TRBJ2-7; tentative D call: TRBD1 (5 bases). The CDR3 DNA sequence: TGTGCCAGCAGCCAGGAAGTGTCAGGGTACGAGCAGTACTTC. It specifies CASSQEVSGYEQYF.